Listed below are T cell receptor beta chains from one sample, sequenced in a study of beta chain features in type 1 diabetes. Clones were sequenced by immunoSEQ multiplex PCR, and TCRdb holds only the in-frame ones, with some missing. The sample shows about 160,000 clones, approximately 8.1% of them seen only once. Sequencing was carried out using central memory CD4+ T cells from blood. These receptors all stem from a woman aged 40-49 years with type 1 diabetes. The CDR3 runs from the conserved cysteine through the conserved F or W. Fields, in order: J gene, V gene, clone size, D gene, CDR3 DNA, CDR3 protein. A D gene is named only where the DNA matches it firmly. Clone size appears in some rows only: once, few, many, or a class for an expanded clone.

>TRBJ2-1|TRBV6-5|-|-
TGTGCCAGCAGCCAGACAGGTAGCTCCTACAATGAGCAGTTCTTC
CASSQTGSSYNEQFF
>TRBJ1-2|TRBV7-9|-|-
TGTGCCAGCAGTCCAGGGGAAAGCTATGGCTACACCTTC
CASSPGESYGYTF
>TRBJ1-1|TRBV2|few|TRBD1
TGTGCCAGCAGCAAAGGACAGGGGAGAGACACTGAAGCTTTCTTT
CASSKGQGRDTEAFF
>TRBJ1-5|TRBV5-6|few|TRBD1
TGTGCCAGCAGCTTGAGGAGGACAGGCTACGCTCTTAGCAATCAGCCCCAGCATTTT
CASSLRRTGYALSNQPQHF
>TRBJ2-1|TRBV12-5|few|TRBD2
TGTGCTAGTGGTTTGGCACGGACTAGCGGGACGCCCCTAAATGAGCAGTTCTTC
CASGLARTSGTPLNEQFF
>TRBJ2-7|TRBV28|-|-
TGTGCCAGCAGGCCCAGGTTCCAGCTCTACGAGCAGTACTTC
CASRPRFQLYEQYF
>TRBJ2-3|TRBV14|-|TRBD2
TGTGCCAGCAGCCAAGCTACGGGAGGGATCGCAGATACGCAGTATTTT
CASSQATGGIADTQYF
>TRBJ2-2|TRBV7-9|few|-
TGTGCCAGCAGCTATAACTCCGGGGAGCTGTTTTTT
CASSYNSGELFF
>TRBJ2-7|TRBV6-6|-|TRBD2
TGTGCCAGCAGTTACATCAGCGGGGCCCGCTACGAGCAGTACTTC
CASSYISGARYEQYF
>TRBJ2-7|TRBV29-1|few|TRBD2
TGCAGCGTTGAGACTAGCGGGTCTCTCTCCTACGAGCAGTACTTC
CSVETSGSLSYEQYF
>TRBJ1-2|TRBV2|-|TRBD1
TGTGCCAGCAGCCTAGGACAGGAGGCCAACTATGGCTACACCTTC
CASSLGQEANYGYTF
>TRBJ1-3|TRBV9|-|-
TGTGCCAGCAGCCCCAGTGGAGGAGGAAACACCATATATTTT
CASSPSGGGNTIYF
>TRBJ2-3|TRBV11-2|few|TRBD2
TGTGCCAGCAGCCCGAGCGGGGGGGCCGGAGATACGCAGTATTTT
CASSPSGGAGDTQYF
>TRBJ2-6|TRBV14|-|-
TGTGCCAGCAGCCGGAGGGGAGGAGTGGCTGGGGCCAACGTCCTGACTTTC
CASSRRGGVAGANVLTF
>TRBJ2-1|TRBV7-8|-|-
TGTGCCAGCAGCTTAGCGCTGGCGGGGAACAGTGAGCAGTTCTTC
CASSLALAGNSEQFF
>TRBJ1-4|TRBV28|-|TRBD1
TGTGCCAGCAGTTCCGGGACAGCCGGATTAGAAAAACTGTTTTTT
CASSSGTAGLEKLFF
>TRBJ1-6|TRBV6-6|-|TRBD1
TGTGCCTCCCTTCGGGACAGGGGTTCACCCCTCCACTTT
CASLRDRGSPLHF
>TRBJ2-3|TRBV9|-|-
TGTGCCAGCAGCGGGGGACACAGCACAGATACGCAGTATTTT
CASSGGHSTDTQYF
>TRBJ1-5|TRBV28|-|TRBD1
TGTGCCAGCAGTCGCCACCCGGACAGGGGGTATTATAGCAATCAGCCCCAGCATTTT
CASSRHPDRGYYSNQPQHF
>TRBJ1-2|TRBV4-1|many|-
TGCGCCAGCAGCCCTCAGGGGAAGGACTATGGCTACACCTTC
CASSPQGKDYGYTF
>TRBJ1-6|TRBV7-2|few|TRBD1
TGTGCCAGCAGCTTCAAGGGACAGGGTGGCTCACCCCTCCACTTT
CASSFKGQGGSPLHF
>TRBJ2-7|TRBV30|-|-
TGTGCCTGGAGTGGACCCTACAGGTACTACGAGCAGTACTTC
CAWSGPYRYYEQYF
>TRBJ2-1|TRBV7-9|-|-
TGTGCCAGCAGCTTAGCGGACACCTACAATGAGCAGTTCTTC
CASSLADTYNEQFF
>TRBJ2-5|TRBV30|few|-
TGTGCCTGGAGTGGGTCAGGTCCCTTCCAGTACTTC
CAWSGSGPFQYF
>TRBJ2-7|TRBV18|few|-
TGTGCCAGCTCACCGTTTGCCTACCCGTCCTACGAGCAGTACTTC
CASSPFAYPSYEQYF
>TRBJ2-1|TRBV30|few|-
TGTGCCTGGAGCCCAGGGGTCGAGGGTCAGTTCTTC
CAWSPGVEGQFF
>TRBJ1-2|TRBV7-8|many|TRBD1
TGTGCCAGCAGTTACAGGGGGATGGGAGGCTACACCTTC
CASSYRGMGGYTF
>TRBJ2-2|TRBV5-4|-|-
TGTGCCAGCAGCCCGGGGGAGGTATACACCGGGGAGCTGTTTTTT
CASSPGEVYTGELFF
>TRBJ2-1|TRBV19|-|-
TGTGCCAGTAGGGTGTGGTCCCCTAGCGCAAATGAGCAGTTCTTC
CASRVWSPSANEQFF
>TRBJ1-4|TRBV5-1|-|TRBD1
TGCGCCAGCAGCCCCGGGACAGGGCTGGAAGGGGAAAAACTGTTTTTT
CASSPGTGLEGEKLFF
>TRBJ1-4|TRBV7-9|few|-
TGTGCCAGCAGCCCGTGGGGGGTAGGAGAAAAACTGTTTTTT
CASSPWGVGEKLFF
>TRBJ1-1|TRBV7-8|-|-
TGTGCCAGCAGCTGGGACAACGGGGGGTTGAACACTGAAGCTTTCTTT
CASSWDNGGLNTEAFF